This T cell receptor (beta chain) emerged from a study of cytomegalovirus exposure and HLA in healthy donors. Germline V gene sequence: CDR1 SGHAT, CDR2 FQNNGV. J was trimmed by 4 bases and V by 5 bases; bases with no gene match: 10. This CDR3 is built from 15 residues. 60 Vbeta and 13 Jbeta primers were used in PCR. The repertoire was sequenced with immunoSEQ multiplex PCR; TCRdb's copy has only in-frame clones and lacks some. The sample lists approximately 200,000 clones, 75% to 85% seen once, with under 2% in the top ten. The receptor comes from a girl aged 10 to 17 in good health and CMV-seropositive. The material sequenced was PBMCs. The V gene is TRBV11-2, the J gene TRBJ1-2; the match to TRBD1 covers 7 bases. CDR3 sequence: CASSPGQSGTYGYTF. CDR3 nucleotide sequence: TGTGCCAGCAGCCCGGGACAGAGTGGAACCTATGGCTACACCTTC. Full variable domain (rest looked up from reference TRBV11-2 and TRBJ1-2): EAGVAQSPRYKIIEKRQSVAFWCNPISGHATLYWYQQILGQGPKLLIQFQNNGVVDDSQLPKDRFSAERLKGVDSTLKIQPAKLEDSAVYLCASSPGQSGTYGYTFGSGTRLTVV.